This note documents a single T cell receptor beta chain sequence. Its antigen is currently unknown. Included in the TCR beta cDNA libraries were unique molecular identifiers. TCRdb called the PCR reads again in MiXCR, with one record for every CDR3 protein. The data show approximately 570,000 distinct CDR3 sequences, roughly 40% seen once. The data stem from a study of post-analysis software for immune sequencing data. Study findings and constraints: Among multiple sclerosis patients, normalized Chao1 diversity was significantly below that of controls. The five TRBV segments detected at higher frequency in patients than in controls included TRBV5-6, TRBV5-1 and TRBV20-1.

CDR3 size: 15 residues. The V and J ends lost 6 bases and 2 bases respectively, with 17 bases between them. The clonotype was recovered from a girl aged 5-17 years with multiple sclerosis. The sample consisted of blood. The V call is TRBV12-3 or TRBV12-4, the J call TRBJ2-7, with a possible D match to TRBD2 (6 bases). CDR3 in DNA: TGTGCCAGCAGCCCGGGGGAAGGGGCGGCCTACGAGCAGTACTTC. Amino acid sequence: CASSPGEGAAYEQYF.